The entry below gives a single T cell receptor (beta chain) sequence along with its context. The antigen is not known. The V segment lost 3 bases and the J segment 7 bases; nucleotides outside the gene matches: 5. CDR1 MDHEN and CDR2 SYDVKM come from the germline V gene. This CDR3 has 13 residues. TCRdb used MiXCR to reprocess the RACE reads, holding one entry per CDR3 protein. The sample records fewer than 70,000 distinct CDR3 sequences, about 10% being singletons. The sample belongs to a study of human T cells and chemical hapten exposure. Study-level findings and limits: Expanded TCRs showed more large CDR3 clusters than pre-sensitization or healthy control sets.

Time point reported: pre-sensitization, week 0. The treatment: therapeutic diphenylcyclopropenone sensitization with weekly scalp DPC. Blood collection happened ahead of applying each patch test. The source of this sequence is a woman in her fifties or sixties with alopecia areata. Some clones in this sample may be carry-over from other donors' samples. The input for sequencing was whole blood, taken in connection with sensitization to the hapten diphenylcyclopropenone (DPC). V gene TRBV28 combines with J gene TRBJ2-7; TRBD2 agrees at 8 bases. The CDR3 here is CASSFGIAGEQYF. Here the CDR3 DNA reads TGTGCCAGCAGTTTCGGAATAGCGGGAGAGCAGTACTTC.